The T cell receptor (beta chain) described here comes from a study of T-cell memory formation after mild COVID-19. TCRdb re-analysed the 5' RACE reads in MiXCR, keeping a single row per CDR3 protein. This sample carries some 440,000 distinct CDR3 sequences, approximately 23% of them seen once, and the ten largest clones take around 12%. The CDR3 extends over 18 amino acids. The germline CDR1 and CDR2 sequences are LGHNT and FRNRAP. V was trimmed by 0 bases and J by 1 base, leaving 16 bases between them. The material sequenced was PBMCs or a T cell subset sorted from them (not recorded which). This chain links TRBV12-5 with TRBJ1-5; D is unresolved. The receptor was isolated from an adult woman who had mild COVID-19 (a few samples of this study predate the infection). Cell type and time point are not known. CDR3 nucleotide sequence: TGTGCTAGTGGTTTGGTACGAAAGGAAGCTATAAGCAATCAGCCCCAGCATTTT. This encodes CASGLVRKEAISNQPQHF.